The sequence of this TCR beta chain was determined in a study of a mutant IDH1 vaccine in newly diagnosed glioma. For the study at large: Patients received vaccination from 4-6 weeks after radiotherapy alone, or with temozolomide cycles. Treatment recipients were approximately 62% male and around 40% female, and their mean age was 40.4 years.

Time point described: week 47, end of study. Each dose delivered 300 ug of mutant IDH1 20-mer peptide subcutaneously with imiquimod. Of note for this clone: Its antigen is unidentified.

Germline V gene sequence: CDR1 MNHNS, CDR2 SASEGT. This CDR3 is 15 amino acids long. V lost 1 base and J lost 0, with 7 bases in between. Broader study findings: Around 93% of patients showed vaccine-induced immune responses across multiple MHC alleles.

Assay: immunoSEQ multiplex PCR; the TCRdb copy retains only in-frame clones and omits some. This table has approximately 11,000 clones, around 85% appearing once. The chain has TRBV6-1 and TRBJ1-3; no clear D gene. The sample was PBMCs, taken from a glioma patient whose treatment included an IDH1 peptide vaccine. The receptor was isolated from a man aged 25-45 years with glioma. The CDR3 DNA is TGTGCCAGCAGTGAAGGTGTCACCTCTGGAAACACCATATATTTT. Amino acid sequence: CASSEGVTSGNTIYF.